Below are 15 T cell receptor beta chains sequenced from a single sample in a study of T-cell reconstitution after alpha-beta-depleted transplantation in children. A TCRbeta library incorporating unique molecular identifiers was prepared. TCRdb ran MiXCR on the PCR reads and lists one entry per CDR3 protein. Of around 300,000 distinct CDR3 sequences listed, around 25% were seen once; the top ten hold roughly 11%. The sequenced sample was PBMCs, mostly from graft donor cells, obtained 180 days after TCRalphabeta/CD19-depleted stem cell transplant. The source of these receptors is a male patient younger than 18 who had a stem cell transplant for acute lymphoblastic leukemia, so the T cells may come from the graft donor.

V gene TRBV24-1 combines with J gene TRBJ2-2, with 8 bases fitting TRBD2. The CDR3 loop spans 17 amino acids. Trimming cost V 4 bases and J 2 bases; bases outside gene matches: 8. The germline V gene has CDR1 KGHDR and CDR2 SFDVKD. The CDR3 DNA reads TGTGCCACCAGTGAAACCGGGACTAGGGCTAACACCGGGGAGCTGTTTTTT. Its protein product is CATSETGTRANTGELFF.

On this clonotype: A junction end diverges from the germline sequence, so it may reflect a read error. The chain employs TRBV5-1 and TRBJ2-3; weak D call: TRBD2 (6 bases). Germline V gene sequence: CDR1 SGHRS, CDR2 YFSETQ. The CDR3 covers 14 residues. DNA for the CDR3: TGCGCCAGCAGCTTGGCCGGACCACCTTACCCGGGACTTTTT. It codes for CASSLAGPPYPGLF.

V is TRBV12-3 or TRBV12-4 and J is TRBJ2-1; D is ambiguous. V lost 7 bases and J lost 1, with 11 bases in between. This CDR3 is built from 14 residues. The chain's CDR3 is CASTPGLSYNEQFF. CDR3 DNA sequence: TGTGCCAGCACCCCCGGGCTTTCCTACAATGAGCAGTTCTTC.

There are a few counts of this clonotype. V is TRBV6-5 and J is TRBJ2-1, with a tentative D call TRBD2 (5 bases). Per the germline V gene, CDR1 is MNHEY and CDR2 is SVGAGI. With 8 bases removed from V and 6 bases from J, the gap between germline ends came to 11 bases. This CDR3 has 12 residues. The CDR3 DNA sequence: TGTGCCAGCGGTGGGAGATCCAATGAGCAGTTCTTC. Translation: CASGGRSNEQFF.

The chain combines TRBV11-2 with TRBJ2-7, with a weak D call TRBD2 (6 bases). The length of the CDR3 is 15 residues. The germline CDR1 and CDR2 sequences are SGHAT and FQNNGV. V was cut by 5 bases and J by 1 base, with 15 bases left in between. Here the CDR3 reads CASSLPGGESYEQYF. The CDR3 bases are TGTGCCAGCAGCCTCCCCGGGGGAGAGTCCTACGAGCAGTACTTC.

The chain recombines TRBV9 with TRBJ2-7; 12 nucleotides match TRBD2. Per the germline V gene, CDR1 is SGDLS and CDR2 is YYNGEE. With 4 bases clipped from V and 3 bases from J, the junction kept 8 bases outside the gene matches. This CDR3 has 16 residues. CDR3 sequence (DNA): TGTGCCAGCAGCCCTACTAGCGGGAGGTTGTTCTACGAGCAGTACTTC. Its protein is CASSPTSGRLFYEQYF.

V and J are TRBV20-1 and TRBJ1-1; TRBD1 matches at 9 bases. This CDR3 is 17 amino acids long. The V gene's germline CDR1 is DFQATT and CDR2 SNEGSKA (reference sequence). J gave up 0 bases and V 0 bases, and 8 bases lay outside the gene matches. This chain's CDR3 is CSARDGGTGRMNTEAFF. CDR3 nucleotides: TGCAGTGCTAGAGATGGGGGGACAGGGAGGATGAACACTGAAGCTTTCTTT.

This clonotype appeared a few times. The genes are TRBV10-2 and TRBJ2-7; TRBD1 aligns across 7 bases. Germline-derived CDR1 and CDR2 are WSHSY and SAAADI. Trimming cost V 6 bases and J 2 bases; bases outside gene matches: 7. There are 14 residues in the CDR3. For the CDR3, the DNA is TGCGCCAGCAGGCTGACAGGGCGAACCTACGAGCAGTACTTC. Residues: CASRLTGRTYEQYF.

This rearrangement joins TRBV7-9 to TRBJ1-2; D uncertain. This CDR3 contains 14 residues. The V gene lost 2 bases and the J gene lost 1 base, with 8 bases spanning the gap. The germline CDR1 and CDR2 sequences are SEHNR and FQNEAQ (reference sequence). The CDR3 region has the DNA TGTGCCAGCAGCTTAACACGAGTTAACTATGGCTACACCTTC. This codes for CASSLTRVNYGYTF.

The CDR3 spells CSARNRGPQPQHF. CDR3 DNA: TGCAGTGCTAGAAACAGGGGCCCTCAGCCCCAGCATTTT. The V call is TRBV20-1, the J call TRBJ1-5; 7 bases are a match to TRBD1. V trimming: 2 bases; J trimming: 6 bases; junction bases outside the gene matches: 4. The CDR3 has 13 residues. Germline CDR1 and CDR2: DFQATT and SNEGSKA (reference sequence).

This clonotype was seen a handful of times. V and J are TRBV27 and TRBJ1-4; D remains ambiguous. The CDR3 consists of 16 residues. Germline CDR1 MNHEY, CDR2 SMNVEV (reference sequence). With 5 bases removed from V and 0 bases from J, the gap between germline ends came to 13 bases. The CDR3 is CASSIIGRPTNEKLFF. CDR3 DNA: TGTGCCAGCAGTATAATCGGACGGCCAACTAATGAAAAACTGTTTTTT.

The CDR3 DNA reads as TGTGCCAGCCGCCTAGCGTTAGCGGGCCTATACAATGAGCAGTTCTTC. It yields the protein CASRLALAGLYNEQFF. V gene TRBV27 combines with J gene TRBJ2-1; 7 bases match TRBD2. J lost 4 bases, V lost 8 bases, and 14 bases had no gene match. The CDR3 is 16 amino acids. Per germline, CDR1 MNHEY and CDR2 SMNVEV (reference sequence).

The J gene is TRBJ1-5, the V gene TRBV6-2 or TRBV6-3; no clear D. CDR1 and CDR2 from the germline V gene are MNHEY and SVGEGT. V gave up 3 bases and J gave up 0 bases, with 9 bases separating them. The CDR3 loop spans 15 amino acids. The CDR3 loop reads CASSYSWSSNQPQHF. The CDR3 coding sequence is TGTGCCAGCAGTTATTCTTGGAGTAGCAATCAGCCCCAGCATTTT.

This clonotype was seen more than once but under ten times. The V call is TRBV18, the J call TRBJ2-7, with TRBD1 matching over 7 bases. The V gene end was trimmed by 3 bases and the J gene end by 2 bases; junction bases not matched to a gene: 7. The germline CDR1 and CDR2 sequences are KGHSH and LQKENI. This CDR3 is built from 15 residues. CDR3 amino acids: CASSPDRINTYEQYF. The CDR3 DNA reads TGTGCCAGCTCACCGGACAGGATCAATACCTACGAGCAGTACTTC.

This rearrangement joins TRBV5-1 to TRBJ2-7, with TRBD2 matching over 10 bases. Germline CDR1 and CDR2: SGHRS and YFSETQ. J gave up 3 bases and V 0 bases, and 12 bases lay outside the gene matches. The CDR3 loop spans 18 amino acids. In DNA form, the CDR3 reads TGCGCCAGCAGCTTGGCCGGCTTAGGGACTAGCGCGAACTACGAGCAGTACTTC. Its translation is CASSLAGLGTSANYEQYF.